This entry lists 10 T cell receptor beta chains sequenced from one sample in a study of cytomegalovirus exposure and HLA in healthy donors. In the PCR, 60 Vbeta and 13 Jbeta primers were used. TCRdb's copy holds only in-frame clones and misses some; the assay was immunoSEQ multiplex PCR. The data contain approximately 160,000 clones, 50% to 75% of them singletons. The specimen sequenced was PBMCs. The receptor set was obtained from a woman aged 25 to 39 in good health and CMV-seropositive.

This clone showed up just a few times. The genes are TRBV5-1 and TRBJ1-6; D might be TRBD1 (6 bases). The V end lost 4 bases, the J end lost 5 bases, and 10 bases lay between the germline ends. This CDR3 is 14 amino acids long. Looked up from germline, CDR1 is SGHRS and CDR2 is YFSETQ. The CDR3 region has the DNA TGCGCCAGCAGCCCACAGGGTAATAATTCACCCCTCCACTTT. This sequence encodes CASSPQGNNSPLHF.

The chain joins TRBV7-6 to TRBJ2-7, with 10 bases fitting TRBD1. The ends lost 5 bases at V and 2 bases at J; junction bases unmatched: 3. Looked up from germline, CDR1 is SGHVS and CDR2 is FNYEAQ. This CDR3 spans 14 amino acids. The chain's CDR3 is CASSPGTGAYEQYF. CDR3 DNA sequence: TGTGCCAGCAGCCCCGGGACAGGGGCCTACGAGCAGTACTTC.

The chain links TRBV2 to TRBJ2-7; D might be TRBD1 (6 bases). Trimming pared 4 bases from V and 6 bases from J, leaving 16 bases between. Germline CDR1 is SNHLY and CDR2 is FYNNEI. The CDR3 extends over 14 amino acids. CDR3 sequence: CASSVPGDNREQYF. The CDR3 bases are TGTGCCAGCAGTGTTCCCGGGGACAACCGCGAGCAGTACTTC.

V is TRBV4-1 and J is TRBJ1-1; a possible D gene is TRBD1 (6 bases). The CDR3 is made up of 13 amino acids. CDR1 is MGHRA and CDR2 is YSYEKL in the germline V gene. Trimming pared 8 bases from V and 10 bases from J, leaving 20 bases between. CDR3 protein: CASSTPSGASAFF. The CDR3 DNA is TGCGCCAGCTCCACTCCATCAGGGGCGTCAGCTTTCTTT.

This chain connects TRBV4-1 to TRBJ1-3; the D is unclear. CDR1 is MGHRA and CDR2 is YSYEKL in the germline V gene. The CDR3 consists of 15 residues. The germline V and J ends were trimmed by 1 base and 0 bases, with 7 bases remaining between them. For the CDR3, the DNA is TGCGCCAGCAGCCAAGGACAAAACTCTGGAAACACCATATATTTT. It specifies CASSQGQNSGNTIYF.

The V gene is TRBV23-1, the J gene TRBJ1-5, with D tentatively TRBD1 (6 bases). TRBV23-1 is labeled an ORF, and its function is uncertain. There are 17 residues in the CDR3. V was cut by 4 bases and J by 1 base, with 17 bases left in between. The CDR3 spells CASSPWEGGVSNQPQHF. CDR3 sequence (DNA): TGCGCCAGCAGTCCCTGGGAGGGGGGCGTGAGCAATCAGCCCCAGCATTTT.

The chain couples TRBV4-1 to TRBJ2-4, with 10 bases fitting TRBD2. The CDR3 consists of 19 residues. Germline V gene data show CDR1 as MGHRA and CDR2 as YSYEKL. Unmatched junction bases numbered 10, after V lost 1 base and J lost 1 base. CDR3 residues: CASSQAFPSGGMAKNIQYF. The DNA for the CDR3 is TGCGCCAGCAGCCAAGCCTTCCCTAGCGGGGGCATGGCCAAAAACATTCAGTACTTC.

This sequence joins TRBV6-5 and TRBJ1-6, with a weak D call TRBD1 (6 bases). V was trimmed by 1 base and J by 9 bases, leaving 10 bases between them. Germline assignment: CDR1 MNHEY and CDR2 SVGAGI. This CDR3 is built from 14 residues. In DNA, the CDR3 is TGTGCCAGCAGTTACTTGGTCAGGGGTTCACCCCTCCACTTT. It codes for CASSYLVRGSPLHF.

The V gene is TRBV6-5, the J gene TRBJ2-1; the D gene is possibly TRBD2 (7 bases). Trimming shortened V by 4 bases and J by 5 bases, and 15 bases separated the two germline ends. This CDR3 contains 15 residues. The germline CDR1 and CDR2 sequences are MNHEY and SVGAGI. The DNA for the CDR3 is TGTGCCAGCAGTTCCCCGGGGGGCCTTCACAATGAGCAGTTCTTC. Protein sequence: CASSSPGGLHNEQFF.

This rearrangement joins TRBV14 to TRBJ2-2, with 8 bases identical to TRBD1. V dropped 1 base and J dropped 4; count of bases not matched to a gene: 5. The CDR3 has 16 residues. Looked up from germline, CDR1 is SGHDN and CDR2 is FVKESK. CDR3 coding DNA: TGTGCCAGCAGCCAAGGACAGGGGATGGGCACCGGGGAGCTGTTTTTT. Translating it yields CASSQGQGMGTGELFF.